Listed here are 26 T cell receptor beta chains from one sample, sequenced in a study of blood T cell repertoires in COVID-19. Some clones are missing from TCRdb's copy, which holds only in-frame ones; the method was immunoSEQ multiplex PCR. The data contain some 670,000 clones, 80% to 90% of them singletons. Sequencing used peripheral blood. All receptors derive from a woman under 30 with acute or convalescent COVID-19.

In the case of this clone: Other nucleotide sequences in the sample specify the same CDR3. The rearrangement links TRBV30 to TRBJ1-1, with D possibly being TRBD1 (6 bases). This CDR3 comprises 12 residues. Trimming shortened V by 2 bases and J by 3 bases, and 7 bases separated the two germline ends. Germline CDR1 is GTSNPN and CDR2 is SVGIG (reference sequence). The CDR3 is CAWSPGDTEAFF. Written as DNA, the CDR3 is TGTGCCTGGAGTCCAGGGGACACTGAAGCTTTCTTT.

The rearrangement links TRBV7-6 to TRBJ2-7, with 12 positions matching TRBD1. With V trimmed by 5 bases and J by 7 bases, 12 bases remained unmatched. CDR3 length: 16 amino acids. Germline V gene sequence: CDR1 SGHVS, CDR2 FNYEAQ. CDR3 sequence: CASSPWGGQGALEQYF. The DNA of the CDR3 is TGTGCCAGCAGCCCGTGGGGGGGACAGGGGGCGTTAGAGCAGTACTTC.

The genes are TRBV5-5 and TRBJ1-6; D may be TRBD1 (6 bases). CDR3 length: 16 residues. Per the germline V gene, CDR1 is SGHKS and CDR2 is YYEKEE (reference sequence). V lost 2 bases and J lost 5, with 14 bases in between. The CDR3 DNA follows: TGTGCCAGCAGCTTCAGGCGACAGGTTGATAATTCACCCCTCCACTTT. It yields the protein CASSFRRQVDNSPLHF.

The V and J genes are TRBV6-4 and TRBJ2-2; D is undetermined. Germline CDR1 and CDR2: MRHNA and SNTAGT. CDR3 length: 14 residues. Trimming stripped 0 bases from V and 3 bases from J, with 5 bases between. The DNA of the CDR3 is TGTGCCAGCAGTGACTCCCCGGACACCGGGGAGCTGTTTTTT. As protein: CASSDSPDTGELFF.

This chain connects TRBV11-3 to TRBJ1-2; a weak D match, TRBD1 (5 bases). Germline V CDR1 and CDR2: SGHNT, YENEEA. This CDR3 is built from 17 residues. V lost 3 bases, J lost 4 bases, and 21 bases lay in between. The CDR3 loop reads CASSFGPTENKVYGYTF. The CDR3 region has the DNA TGTGCCAGCAGCTTTGGCCCGACAGAAAACAAGGTCTATGGCTACACCTTC.

This clone was observed once. This chain uses TRBV25-1 with TRBJ2-7, with D perhaps matching TRBD2 (5 bases). V was shortened by 0 bases and J by 1 base, with 7 bases between the two germline ends. This CDR3 region has 14 residues. Germline V CDR1 and CDR2: MGHDK, SYGVNS. The CDR3 DNA follows: TGTGCCAGCAGTGAATATACGGGGTCCTACGAGCAGTACTTC. Its translation is CASSEYTGSYEQYF.

This rearrangement joins TRBV12-3 or TRBV12-4 to TRBJ2-7, with TRBD1 as a possible D gene (5 bases). The V end was cut by 1 base, the J end by 6 bases, with 10 bases between. The CDR3 has 13 amino acids. CDR3 sequence (DNA): TGTGCCAGCAGTTTAGGCTCCAGGGCCGAGCAGTACTTC. It encodes CASSLGSRAEQYF.

This clone has only a few counts. The chain combines TRBV5-6 with TRBJ1-6; D call uncertain. Deletions cut 2 bases from V and 5 bases from J, with 8 bases between. From germline, CDR1 is SGHDT and CDR2 YYEEEE. This CDR3 spans 14 amino acids. CDR3 DNA: TGTGCCAGCAGCTTAAAACGGGATAATTCACCCCTCCACTTT. It is translated as CASSLKRDNSPLHF.

The chain links TRBV18 to TRBJ2-2, with D maybe TRBD2 (6 bases). Germline lookup yields CDR1 KGHSH and CDR2 LQKENI. V was shortened by 3 bases and J by 1 base, with 15 bases between the two germline ends. The CDR3 is 17 residues long. CDR3 DNA: TGTGCCAGCTCACCTCCCGCCTCCGGGGGGAACACCGGGGAGCTGTTTTTT. Its translation is CASSPPASGGNTGELFF.

CDR3 in amino acids: CASSPGTNPPYEQYF. The CDR3 DNA follows: TGTGCCAGCAGTCCTGGGACTAACCCACCCTACGAGCAGTACTTC. The chain recombines TRBV6-5 with TRBJ2-7; 7 bases are shared with TRBD2. V shed 5 bases, J shed 2 bases, and the junction held 9 bases outside the gene matches. The CDR3 totals 15 residues. Germline lookup yields CDR1 MNHEY and CDR2 SVGAGI.

The chain employs TRBV7-2 and TRBJ1-2; 7 bases are a match to TRBD1. CDR3 size: 15 residues. Germline CDR1 SGHTA, CDR2 FQGNSA. With 6 bases clipped from V and 8 bases from J, the junction kept 15 bases outside the gene matches. This chain's CDR3 is CASRGTPKGARGYTF. The CDR3 bases are TGTGCCAGCAGGGGCACCCCTAAGGGGGCGCGAGGCTACACCTTC. Looking up the rest from reference TRBV7-2 and TRBJ1-2 gives the full variable domain: GAGVSQSPSNKVTEKGKDVELRCDPISGHTALYWYRQSLGQGLEFLIYFQGNSAPDKSGLPSDRFSAERTGGSVSTLTIQRTQQEDSAVYLCASRGTPKGARGYTFGSGTRLTVV.

The V gene is TRBV5-4, the J gene TRBJ2-2; D unclear. This CDR3 is 13 amino acids long. CDR1 and CDR2 (germline): SGHNT, YYREEE (reference sequence). V gave up 0 bases and J gave up 6 bases, with 6 bases separating them. CDR3 protein: CASSLVLSGELFF. The CDR3 DNA is TGTGCCAGCAGCTTGGTACTATCCGGGGAGCTGTTTTTT.

V usage is TRBV27 and J usage is TRBJ1-2, with TRBD1 identical over 8 bases. The CDR3 sequence is 13 residues long. After removal of 3 bases from V and 6 bases from J, the junction contained 3 bases not matched to a gene. Germline V gives CDR1 MNHEY, CDR2 SMNVEV (reference sequence). For the CDR3, the DNA is TGTGCCAGCAGTTTGGACAGGGCCAATGGCTACACCTTC. Protein product: CASSLDRANGYTF.

This clone occurred once. The rearrangement links TRBV6-2 or TRBV6-3 to TRBJ2-7, with 10 bases aligning to TRBD1. V dropped 5 bases and J dropped 3; count of bases not matched to a gene: 16. The CDR3 is 18 residues long. Germline V CDR1 and CDR2: MNHEY, SVGEGT. The CDR3 bases are TGTGCCAGCAGTGCTTACCAAAAATGGGACAGGGGATACTACGAGCAGTACTTC. Translating gives CASSAYQKWDRGYYEQYF.

The chain is built from TRBV19 and TRBJ1-1; the match to TRBD1 covers 7 bases. Per germline, CDR1 LNHDA and CDR2 SQIVND (reference sequence). V gave up 3 bases and J gave up 0 bases; unmatched junction bases: 10. The CDR3 runs 17 residues. The CDR3 DNA is TGTGCCAGTAGTATGACAGGGTGGGGAATGATGAACACTGAAGCTTTCTTT. Encoded protein: CASSMTGWGMMNTEAFF.

V usage is TRBV29-1 and J usage is TRBJ2-7; weak D call: TRBD1 (6 bases). The ends were cut back, 5 bases at V and 4 bases at J, with 15 bases in the middle. Germline CDR1 is SQVTM and CDR2 is ANQGSEA. The CDR3 spans 13 residues. In nucleotides, the CDR3 is TGCAGCGTTCCAGGGGACGGCGTATACGAGCAGTACTTC. This sequence encodes CSVPGDGVYEQYF.

The rearrangement joins TRBV5-4 to TRBJ2-1, with 8 bases lining up with TRBD2. Germline loops: CDR1 SGHNT, CDR2 YYREEE (reference sequence). V shed 4 bases and J 0 bases; nucleotides not matched to a gene: 3. This CDR3 has 15 amino acids. CDR3 DNA: TGTGCCAGCAGCGCCGGGAGGGGCTCCTACAATGAGCAGTTCTTC. It translates to CASSAGRGSYNEQFF.

DNA for the CDR3: TGTGCCAGCAGCCATTGGCGGAAACGCACAGATACGCAGTATTTT. Translation: CASSHWRKRTDTQYF. The chain couples TRBV27 to TRBJ2-3; unclear D gene. V was shortened by 6 bases and J by 1 base, with 14 bases between the two germline ends. The CDR3 is 15 amino acids. The V gene's germline CDR1 is MNHEY and CDR2 SMNVEV (reference sequence).

The chain carries TRBV6-5 and TRBJ1-2; 7 bases line up with TRBD1. The CDR3 extends over 13 amino acids. V was clipped by 6 bases and J by 6 bases; unmatched bases: 7. The germline gives CDR1 MNHEY, CDR2 SVGAGI. CDR3 DNA: TGTGCCAGCAGGCCCCAGGGGGTTGATGGCTACACCTTC. This codes for CASRPQGVDGYTF.

V usage is TRBV30 and J usage is TRBJ1-2; D ambiguous. Germline assignment: CDR1 GTSNPN and CDR2 SVGIG (reference sequence). CDR3 size: 12 residues. Trimming took off 2 bases at V and 5 bases at J, with 9 bases between the two ends. Here the CDR3 reads CAWSPNMYGYTF. The CDR3 bases are TGTGCCTGGAGTCCCAACATGTATGGCTACACCTTC. Complete variable domain (other parts from reference TRBV30 and TRBJ1-2): SQTIHQWPATLVQPVGSPLSLECTVEGTSNPNLYWYRQAAGRGLQLLFYSVGIGQISSEVPQNLSASRPQDRQFILSSKKLLLSDSGFYLCAWSPNMYGYTFGSGTRLTVV.

V is TRBV29-1 and J is TRBJ1-2, with a possible D match to TRBD1 (6 bases). In germline, CDR1 is SQVTM, CDR2 ANQGSEA. This CDR3 is 13 amino acids long. V dropped 6 bases and J dropped 7 bases, with 18 bases sitting between them. The CDR3 nucleotides read TGCAGCGTAACCGATTGGACAGTCGGTGGCTACACCTTC. Translation: CSVTDWTVGGYTF.

V usage is TRBV7-2 and J usage is TRBJ2-3; D ambiguous. CDR1 and CDR2 (germline): SGHTA, FQGNSA. Trimming stripped 0 bases from V and 4 bases from J, with 20 bases between. The CDR3 is made up of 18 amino acids. The CDR3 region has the DNA TGTGCCAGCAGCTTAGCTGGGCCTACTGGTCTCTGGGCAGATACGCAGTATTTT. As protein: CASSLAGPTGLWADTQYF.

The CDR3 sequence is CATSDLMGAEQYF. The CDR3 nucleotides are TGTGCCACCAGTGATTTGATGGGAGCCGAGCAGTACTTC. The chain employs TRBV24-1 and TRBJ2-7; D might be TRBD2 (5 bases). CDR1 and CDR2 from the germline V gene are KGHDR and SFDVKD. V was cut by 0 bases and J by 6 bases, with 8 bases left in between. The CDR3 sequence is 13 residues long.

This rearrangement joins TRBV4-2 to TRBJ1-3, with 11 bases lining up with TRBD1. Per germline, CDR1 LGHNA and CDR2 YNFKEQ. The CDR3 covers 16 residues. With V trimmed by 4 bases and J by 4 bases, 6 bases remained unmatched. In nucleotides, the CDR3 is TGTGCCAGCAGCCCCGGACAGGGGGCGAGGGGAAACACCATATATTTT. Translation: CASSPGQGARGNTIYF.

This CDR3 is CASSPWVGLAGGSDTQYF. CDR3 sequence (DNA): TGCGCCAGCAGCCCGTGGGTCGGCTTAGCGGGGGGGTCAGATACGCAGTATTTT. The chain recombines TRBV4-1 with TRBJ2-3; 11 bases match TRBD2. The trim removed 4 bases at V and 4 bases at J, leaving 13 bases unmatched. CDR1 is MGHRA and CDR2 is YSYEKL in the germline V gene. The CDR3 is 18 residues long.

The rearrangement links TRBV6-8 to TRBJ1-5; D gene ambiguous. Germline V gene lookup returns CDR1 MNHGY and CDR2 SAAAGT. Trimming left V 4 bases short and J 0 bases short, with 13 bases between. The length of the CDR3 is 16 residues. DNA for the CDR3: TGTGCCAGCAGTTCCCCAGGCTACAATAGCAATCAGCCCCAGCATTTT. Amino acids: CASSSPGYNSNQPQHF.